The 21 T cell receptor beta chains below come from one sample, sequenced in a study of beta chain features in type 1 diabetes. Reverse transcribing all isolated RNA meant expressed TCRB transcripts were sequenced. Only in-frame clones appear in the TCRdb table, and some are missing; sequencing was by immunoSEQ multiplex PCR. The data hold 200,000 to 300,000 clones, with approximately 10% observed a single time. These receptors have no identified antigens. The study's findings and limits: There was a moderate but significant shortening of TCRB CDR3s in all four CD4+ subsets of Type 1 diabetes patients.

The source material was naive CD4+ T cells from blood. These receptors were taken from a man between 25 and 39 years old with type 1 diabetes.

This clone was recorded a few times. The chain links TRBV7-2 to TRBJ2-1; no clear D. Germline loops: CDR1 SGHTA, CDR2 FQGNSA. The ends were cut back, 1 base at V and 0 bases at J, with 7 bases in the middle. The CDR3 runs 15 residues. The CDR3 is CASSLGVSSYNEQFF. DNA for the CDR3: TGTGCCAGCAGCTTAGGTGTGAGCTCCTACAATGAGCAGTTCTTC.

This chain joins TRBV29-1 and TRBJ2-5; weak D call: TRBD2 (6 bases). V was clipped by 6 bases and J by 4 bases, with 21 bases between them. CDR1 and CDR2 from the germline V gene are SQVTM and ANQGSEA. The length of the CDR3 is 15 residues. The CDR3 DNA follows: TGCAGCGTCGGCGGGATCGATTTGAGTATAGAGACCCAGTACTTC. The encoded protein is CSVGGIDLSIETQYF.

This clone appeared a few times. This rearrangement joins TRBV2 to TRBJ2-3; D might be TRBD1 (5 bases). CDR3 length equals 14 residues. Germline-derived CDR1 and CDR2 are SNHLY and FYNNEI. Trimming cost V 4 bases and J 0 bases, with 8 bases left between them. CDR3 bases: TGTGCCAGCAGTGGGACATTTAGCACAGATACGCAGTATTTT. Encoded protein: CASSGTFSTDTQYF.

V and J are TRBV4-2 and TRBJ2-7, with TRBD1 as a possible D gene (7 bases). V was clipped by 4 bases and J by 2 bases, with 15 bases between them. Germline values: CDR1 LGHNA, CDR2 YNFKEQ. CDR3 length: 15 residues. DNA for the CDR3: TGTGCCAGCAGCCCGCGGGGACAGACTCCCTACGAGCAGTACTTC. This sequence encodes CASSPRGQTPYEQYF.

Only a few counts were recorded for this clone. This rearrangement joins TRBV28 to TRBJ2-3, with TRBD2 identical over 10 bases. Looked up from germline, CDR1 is MDHEN and CDR2 is SYDVKM. V was pared by 5 bases and J by 5 bases, with 4 bases of the junction left unmatched. The CDR3 consists of 14 residues. The CDR3 DNA sequence: TGTGCCAGCAGTAGCGGGGGGGCCCAAGATACGCAGTATTTT. The encoded protein is CASSSGGAQDTQYF.

This clone was seen a few times. J is TRBJ2-1 and V is TRBV2, with D possibly being TRBD2 (5 bases). Deletions cut 7 bases from V and 8 bases from J, with 9 bases between. This CDR3 comprises 11 residues. CDR1 and CDR2 from the germline V gene are SNHLY and FYNNEI. The CDR3 loop is CASKAGDEQFF. CDR3 nucleotides: TGTGCCAGCAAGGCCGGGGATGAGCAGTTCTTC. The variable domain in full, completed from reference TRBV2 and TRBJ2-1, reads EPEVTQTPSHQVTQMGQEVILRCVPISNHLYFYWYRQILGQKVEFLVSFYNNEISEKSEIFDDQFSVERPDGSNFTLKIRSTKLEDSAMYFCASKAGDEQFFGPGTRLTVL.

The gene calls are TRBV30 and TRBJ2-7; D unresolved. V gave up 0 bases and J gave up 0 bases, with 6 bases separating them. CDR1 is GTSNPN, CDR2 SVGIG, per germline (reference sequence). The CDR3 covers 13 residues. The CDR3 DNA is TGTGCCTGGAGTGTAGAGAGCTCCTACGAGCAGTACTTC. Amino acids: CAWSVESSYEQYF. Combining the CDR3 with reference TRBV30 and TRBJ2-7 gives the whole variable domain SQTIHQWPATLVQPVGSPLSLECTVEGTSNPNLYWYRQAAGRGLQLLFYSVGIGQISSEVPQNLSASRPQDRQFILSSKKLLLSDSGFYLCAWSVESSYEQYFGPGTRLTVT.

This clone has only one observation. V usage is TRBV5-4 and J usage is TRBJ1-2; 7 positions agree with TRBD1. This CDR3 has 15 residues. After removal of 4 bases from V and 7 bases from J, the junction contained 13 bases not matched to a gene. The V gene's germline CDR1 is SGHNT and CDR2 YYREEE (reference sequence). Here the CDR3 reads CASSPDRPEFGGYTF. The CDR3 DNA reads as TGTGCCAGCAGCCCGGACAGGCCGGAGTTTGGTGGCTACACCTTC. The full variable domain, with the rest looked up from reference TRBV5-4 and TRBJ1-2, is ETGVTQSPTHLIKTRGQQVTLRCSSQSGHNTVSWYQQALGQGPQFIFQYYREEENGRGNFPPRFSGLQFPNYSSELNVNALELDDSALYLCASSPDRPEFGGYTFGSGTRLTVV.

The chain links TRBV7-3 to TRBJ2-7; weak D call: TRBD1 (6 bases). This CDR3 region has 15 residues. V was clipped by 4 bases and J by 0 bases, with 13 bases between them. Germline V gene sequence: CDR1 SGHTA, CDR2 FQGTGA. The DNA for the CDR3 is TGTGCCAGCAGCTCTCGGACAGCTTACTCCTACGAGCAGTACTTC. This gives the protein CASSSRTAYSYEQYF.

V gene TRBV29-1 combines with J gene TRBJ2-3; 12 nucleotides match TRBD1. Germline CDR1 is SQVTM and CDR2 is ANQGSEA. The trim removed 5 bases at V and 2 bases at J, leaving 2 bases unmatched. The CDR3 length is 14 residues. The CDR3 loop reads CSVRDRGPTDTQYF. CDR3 DNA sequence: TGCAGCGTTAGGGACAGGGGGCCCACAGATACGCAGTATTTT.

This clone showed up just a few times. The rearrangement uses TRBV7-8 and TRBJ2-2, with 7 bases aligning to TRBD1. The CDR3 is 16 residues long. Germline loops: CDR1 SGHVS, CDR2 FQNEAQ. Unmatched junction bases numbered 9, after V lost 5 bases and J lost 3 bases. CDR3 nucleotide sequence: TGTGCCAGCAGCCGAGAGCGAGGGGGCCACACCGGGGAGCTGTTTTTT. Encoded protein: CASSRERGGHTGELFF.

This clone was counted between two and nine times. J is TRBJ2-3 and V is TRBV5-1, with 11 bases identical to TRBD2. V lost 5 bases to trimming and J lost 2 bases; unmatched junction nucleotides: 4. The CDR3 runs to 15 residues. CDR1 and CDR2 from the germline V gene are SGHRS and YFSETQ. In DNA form, the CDR3 reads TGCGCCAGCAGGACTAGCGGGGTGCTCACAGATACGCAGTATTTT. Its translation is CASRTSGVLTDTQYF.

The gene calls are TRBV7-3 and TRBJ2-1; D gene uncertain. Trimming took off 4 bases at V and 7 bases at J, with 17 bases between the two ends. The germline CDR1 and CDR2 sequences are SGHTA and FQGTGA. This CDR3 has 15 amino acids. The CDR3 is CASSSPDIYTNEQFF. The CDR3 DNA reads TGTGCCAGCAGCTCCCCCGACATTTACACGAATGAGCAGTTCTTC.

Notes on this clone: Other DNA sequences of this sample code for an identical CDR3. The chain carries TRBV7-2 and TRBJ1-6, with 10 bases matching TRBD1. The CDR3 loop spans 14 amino acids. The junction had 0 bases not matched to a gene; V was cut back by 3 bases and J by 7 bases. Per germline, CDR1 SGHTA and CDR2 FQGNSA. The DNA for the CDR3 is TGTGCCAGCAGCTTGGACAGGGGGAATTCACCCCTCCACTTT. It is translated as CASSLDRGNSPLHF.

V usage is TRBV27 and J usage is TRBJ1-4; D possibly corresponds to TRBD1 (6 bases). The germline CDR1 and CDR2 sequences are MNHEY and SMNVEV (reference sequence). V was clipped by 5 bases and J by 7 bases, with 17 bases between them. The CDR3 contains 15 residues. Here the CDR3 reads CASSPAGGRREKLFF. In DNA, the CDR3 is TGTGCCAGCAGTCCTGCCGGGGGGCGTCGTGAAAAACTGTTTTTT. The whole variable domain, remainder taken from reference TRBV27 and TRBJ1-4, is EAQVTQNPRYLITVTGKKLTVTCSQNMNHEYMSWYRQDPGLGLRQIYYSMNVEVTDKGDVPEGYKVSRKEKRNFPLILESPSPNQTSLYFCASSPAGGRREKLFFGSGTQLSVL.

This clone was observed a handful of times. J is TRBJ1-5 and V is TRBV7-8; 8 bases map to TRBD1. The CDR3 has 15 residues. V lost 4 bases to trimming and J lost 5 bases; unmatched junction nucleotides: 7. CDR1 SGHVS and CDR2 FQNEAQ come from the germline V gene. This chain's CDR3 is CASSSDRVGYQPQHF. CDR3 sequence (DNA): TGTGCCAGCAGCTCGGACAGGGTCGGATATCAGCCCCAGCATTTT.

This clone was detected a few times. The chain employs TRBV4-1 and TRBJ2-5, with TRBD1 matching over 9 bases. CDR3 length equals 16 residues. The junction had 8 bases not matched to a gene; V was cut back by 1 base and J by 5 bases. From germline, CDR1 is MGHRA and CDR2 YSYEKL. In nucleotides, the CDR3 is TGCGCCAGCAGCCAAGGAGGGACAGGGCGGGTGGAGACCCAGTACTTC. It translates to CASSQGGTGRVETQYF.

In this sample, this clone turned up a few times. The V call is TRBV5-6, the J call TRBJ1-1, with 8 bases that match TRBD1. CDR1 SGHDT and CDR2 YYEEEE come from the germline V gene. The CDR3 covers 14 residues. Trimming at V came to 0 bases and at J to 6 bases, leaving 4 bases not matched to a gene. The CDR3 here is CASSLVGQGSEAFF. The DNA for the CDR3 is TGTGCCAGCAGCTTGGTAGGACAGGGATCTGAAGCTTTCTTT.

This clone was recorded a few times. The chain uses TRBV5-4 and TRBJ2-1, with TRBD2 identical over 10 bases. Germline lookup yields CDR1 SGHNT and CDR2 YYREEE (reference sequence). V dropped 4 bases and J dropped 5; count of bases not matched to a gene: 6. CDR3 length equals 15 residues. The DNA of the CDR3 is TGTGCCAGCAGCGCCGCTAGCGGGGGCAACAATGAGCAGTTCTTC. This sequence encodes CASSAASGGNNEQFF.

The sample holds a few counts of this clone. This chain joins TRBV2 and TRBJ2-3; a weak D match, TRBD2 (5 bases). The CDR3 runs 14 residues. Germline-derived CDR1 and CDR2 are SNHLY and FYNNEI. Trimming cost V 7 bases and J 0 bases, with 11 bases left between them. CDR3 region: CASKRLPSTDTQYF. Here the CDR3 DNA reads TGTGCCAGCAAGAGACTACCAAGCACAGATACGCAGTATTTT.

This clone was seen only a few times. V is TRBV5-1 and J is TRBJ2-5; a weak D match, TRBD1 (6 bases). Germline values: CDR1 SGHRS, CDR2 YFSETQ. With 0 bases removed from V and 2 bases from J, the gap between germline ends came to 8 bases. The CDR3 is made up of 14 amino acids. The CDR3 DNA reads as TGCGCCAGCAGCTTGGGGACAGAACAAGAGACCCAGTACTTC. Translating gives CASSLGTEQETQYF.